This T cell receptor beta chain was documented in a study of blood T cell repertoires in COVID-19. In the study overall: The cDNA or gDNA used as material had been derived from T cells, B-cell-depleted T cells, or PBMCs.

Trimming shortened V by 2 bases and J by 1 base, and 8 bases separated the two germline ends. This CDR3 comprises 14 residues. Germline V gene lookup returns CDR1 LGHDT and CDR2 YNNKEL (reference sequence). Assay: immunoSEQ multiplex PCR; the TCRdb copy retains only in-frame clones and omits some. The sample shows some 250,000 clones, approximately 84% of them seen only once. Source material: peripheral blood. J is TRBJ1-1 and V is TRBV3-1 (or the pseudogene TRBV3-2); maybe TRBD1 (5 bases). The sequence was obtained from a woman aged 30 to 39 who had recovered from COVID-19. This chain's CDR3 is CASSQPGQNTEAFF. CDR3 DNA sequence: TGTGCCAGCAGCCAACCAGGACAGAACACTGAAGCTTTCTTT.